This note documents a single TCR beta chain sequence. The antigen remains undetermined. Here immunoSEQ multiplex PCR was the method, and the copy in TCRdb shows in-frame clones only, minus some. This sample carries 95,000 to 150,000 clones, approximately 85% of them seen once, and the ten largest clones take about 6%. This record comes from a study of T cell responses to AZD1222 COVID-19 vaccine. Study results and limitations: Sampled repertoires all dated from after the peak T cell response. Reportedly, close to half of spike-specific TCRs are directed against unmutated variant regions. At 160-218 and 743-854, vaccine-associated CD4 TCRs were dominant, and they spanned spike.

CDR3 length: 11 amino acids. V lost 5 bases to trimming and J lost 9 bases, with 11 bases between them. CDR1 is GTSNPN and CDR2 is SVGIG in the germline V gene (reference sequence). The TCR sequence derives from an adult in good health. The chain combines TRBV30 with TRBJ2-1; D assignment may be TRBD1 or TRBD2 (5 bases each). The sample in question was peripheral blood, obtained on day 0 of AZD1222 vaccination. The CDR3 sequence: CAWGTPPEQFF. The CDR3 DNA follows: TGTGCCTGGGGGACGCCCCCTGAGCAGTTCTTC. The variable domain in full, with the rest retrieved from reference TRBV30 and TRBJ2-1, is SQTIHQWPATLVQPVGSPLSLECTVEGTSNPNLYWYRQAAGRGLQLLFYSVGIGQISSEVPQNLSASRPQDRQFILSSKKLLLSDSGFYLCAWGTPPEQFFGPGTRLTVL.